Following are 26 T cell receptor beta chains from one sample sequenced in a study of T cell responses to AZD1222 COVID-19 vaccine. Profiled with immunoSEQ multiplex PCR; TCRdb holds only in-frame clones, not every one. This table holds 120,000 to 150,000 clones, 70% to 90% found once. Specimen: peripheral blood, collected on day 0 of AZD1222 vaccination. These receptors were taken from an adult in good health.

The CDR3 region is CASSLSTGRYEQYF. The CDR3 DNA follows: TGTGCCAGCAGTTTATCGACAGGCCGATACGAGCAGTACTTC. The chain carries TRBV27 and TRBJ2-7; maybe TRBD1 (6 bases). The CDR3 runs 14 residues. V gave up 0 bases and J gave up 4 bases, with 10 bases separating them. The germline V gene encodes CDR1 MNHEY and CDR2 SMNVEV (reference sequence).

The V and J genes are TRBV6-5 and TRBJ1-1, with D possibly matching TRBD1 (6 bases). Germline CDR1 is MNHEY and CDR2 is SVGAGI. Trimming shortened V by 6 bases and J by 4 bases, and 12 bases separated the two germline ends. The CDR3 contains 13 residues. CDR3: CASRLGTITEAFF. CDR3 DNA: TGTGCCAGCAGGCTAGGGACAATCACTGAAGCTTTCTTT.

The chain joins TRBV6-5 to TRBJ2-3; either TRBD1 or TRBD2 may fit D (7 bases each). In germline, CDR1 is MNHEY, CDR2 SVGAGI. The CDR3 has 15 residues. Trimming took off 4 bases at V and 0 bases at J, with 11 bases between the two ends. DNA of the CDR3: TGTGCCAGCAGTTCCCAGGGGGGGAGCACAGATACGCAGTATTTT. This codes for CASSSQGGSTDTQYF.

The CDR3 loop reads CATANQRLRTDTQYF. The DNA of the CDR3 is TGTGCCACTGCTAACCAGCGCCTGAGGACAGATACGCAGTATTTT. The rearrangement links TRBV28 to TRBJ2-3, with unresolved D. The CDR3 totals 15 residues. V lost 10 bases, J lost 3 bases, and 20 bases lay in between. The germline V gene encodes CDR1 MDHEN and CDR2 SYDVKM.

The gene calls are TRBV2 and TRBJ2-3; D might be TRBD2 (5 bases). The CDR3 contains 13 residues. The V gene lost 6 bases and the J gene lost 5 bases, with 12 bases spanning the gap. From germline, CDR1 is SNHLY and CDR2 FYNNEI. The DNA for the CDR3 is TGTGCCAGCAGCTATCGCCGGGAAGATACGCAGTATTTT. As protein: CASSYRREDTQYF.

The chain has TRBV6-5 and TRBJ1-1; D might be TRBD1 (6 bases). The V gene lost 5 bases and the J gene lost 0 bases, with 7 bases spanning the gap. The CDR3 covers 13 residues. Looked up from germline, CDR1 is MNHEY and CDR2 is SVGAGI. Written as DNA, the CDR3 is TGTGCCAGCAGTCAGGGGATGAACACTGAAGCTTTCTTT. It yields the protein CASSQGMNTEAFF.

This chain uses TRBV10-3 with TRBJ1-1, with D perhaps TRBD1 (5 bases). Germline V lookup: CDR1 ENHRY, CDR2 SYGVKD. This CDR3 contains 12 residues. V gave up 5 bases and J gave up 4 bases, with 8 bases separating them. The CDR3 here is CAISPGGTEAFF. Written as DNA, the CDR3 is TGTGCCATCAGTCCTGGGGGCACTGAAGCTTTCTTT.

This clone was observed a handful of times. The rearrangement uses TRBV6-5 and TRBJ1-1; 7 positions agree with TRBD1. In germline, CDR1 is MNHEY, CDR2 SVGAGI. The CDR3 has 11 residues. V shed 6 bases and J 11 bases; nucleotides not matched to a gene: 6. The chain's CDR3 is CASRRQGRAFF. The DNA for the CDR3 is TGTGCCAGCAGACGACAGGGTCGGGCTTTCTTT.

This rearrangement joins TRBV30 to TRBJ1-2; TRBD1 matches at 11 bases. Trimming removed 3 bases from V and 8 bases from J; junction bases left unmatched: 14. CDR3 length equals 16 residues. Germline loops: CDR1 GTSNPN, CDR2 SVGIG (reference sequence). DNA for the CDR3: TGTGCCTGGAGGGGGGACAGGGGGGTTTGGCAATCCGGCTACACCTTC. This translates into CAWRGDRGVWQSGYTF.

This chain uses TRBV7-9 with TRBJ2-1; D may be TRBD2 (5 bases). V dropped 0 bases and J dropped 14 bases, with 8 bases sitting between them. Germline values: CDR1 SEHNR, CDR2 FQNEAQ (reference sequence). This CDR3 region has 11 residues. The CDR3 DNA sequence: TGTGCCAGCAGCTTAGCGGGAGTGGAGTTCTTC. Protein product: CASSLAGVEFF.

This clone has a handful of counts. The gene calls are TRBV5-4 and TRBJ2-7; 9 bases are shared with TRBD1. The length of the CDR3 is 14 residues. Trimming took 2 bases from V and 4 from J; bases not matched to a gene: 4. The germline V gene encodes CDR1 SGHNT and CDR2 YYREEE (reference sequence). CDR3 DNA: TGTGCCAGCAGCTTAGGACAGGGGTTTTACGAGCAGTACTTC. Its translation: CASSLGQGFYEQYF.

The rearrangement uses TRBV27 and TRBJ2-7, with a tentative D call TRBD1 (6 bases). CDR1 and CDR2 (germline): MNHEY, SMNVEV (reference sequence). The V and J ends lost 2 bases and 2 bases respectively, with 16 bases between them. The CDR3 length is 16 residues. The CDR3 sequence: CASSLDRTESAYEQYF. CDR3 DNA sequence: TGTGCCAGCAGTTTAGACCGGACAGAATCAGCCTACGAGCAGTACTTC.

This chain joins TRBV11-2 and TRBJ1-1; 8 nucleotides agree with TRBD1. J gave up 0 bases and V 3 bases, and 3 bases lay outside the gene matches. Germline CDR1 SGHAT, CDR2 FQNNGV. The CDR3 spans 15 residues. As DNA, the CDR3 is TGTGCCAGCAGCTTCGGACAGGGCTTGAACACTGAAGCTTTCTTT. This gives the protein CASSFGQGLNTEAFF. The variable domain in full, completed from reference TRBV11-2 and TRBJ1-1, reads EAGVAQSPRYKIIEKRQSVAFWCNPISGHATLYWYQQILGQGPKLLIQFQNNGVVDDSQLPKDRFSAERLKGVDSTLKIQPAKLEDSAVYLCASSFGQGLNTEAFFGQGTRLTVV.

This chain links TRBV6-1 with TRBJ2-5; maybe TRBD2 (7 bases). In germline, CDR1 is MNHNS, CDR2 SASEGT. Trimming left V 4 bases short and J 0 bases short, with 18 bases between. The CDR3 totals 17 residues. DNA for the CDR3: TGTGCCAGCAGTGCAAGGGGGGGTCAGACAAACCAAGAGACCCAGTACTTC. Protein: CASSARGGQTNQETQYF.

This chain joins TRBV27 and TRBJ1-5; maybe TRBD1 (6 bases). Germline values: CDR1 MNHEY, CDR2 SMNVEV (reference sequence). Between the trimmed V and J ends, which lost 1 base and 4 bases, there was a span of 11 bases. The CDR3 sequence is 15 residues long. The CDR3 is CASSLLSQGNQPQHF. The CDR3 coding sequence is TGTGCCAGCAGTTTATTATCACAGGGAAATCAGCCCCAGCATTTT.

Turning to this clone: At one end the junction does not follow the germline gene, possibly because of a read error. The chain is built from TRBV27 and TRBJ1-6; no firm D call. This CDR3 contains 13 residues. Germline CDR1 and CDR2: MNHEY and SMNVEV (reference sequence). Here the CDR3 reads CASSLSYNSPLHF. In DNA form, the CDR3 reads TGTGCCAGCAGTCTATCATATAATTCACCCCTCCACTTT.

This chain links TRBV4-1 with TRBJ2-1, with 8 bases aligning to TRBD2. The V and J ends lost 1 base and 5 bases, in that order; junction bases with no gene match: 4. The CDR3 has 15 residues. Germline CDR1 and CDR2: MGHRA and YSYEKL. The CDR3 sequence: CASSQVTSDDNEQFF. The CDR3 DNA is TGCGCCAGCAGCCAAGTGACTAGCGACGACAATGAGCAGTTCTTC.

This chain joins TRBV4-2 and TRBJ2-1; either TRBD1 or TRBD2 may supply D (5 bases each). Germline CDR1 is LGHNA and CDR2 is YNFKEQ. The CDR3 is 13 amino acids. V was clipped by 5 bases and J by 6 bases, with 11 bases between them. The CDR3 DNA sequence: TGTGCCAGCAGCTGGGGGTTTGCCAATGAGCAGTTCTTC. The encoded protein is CASSWGFANEQFF.

The chain has TRBV6-5 and TRBJ2-1; 10 positions match TRBD2. V shed 7 bases and J 8 bases; nucleotides not matched to a gene: 11. CDR1 MNHEY and CDR2 SVGAGI come from the germline V gene. CDR3 length: 15 residues. CDR3: CASTAGGRRGDEQFF. The CDR3 DNA follows: TGTGCCAGCACAGCGGGGGGGAGGCGCGGAGATGAGCAGTTCTTC.

CDR3 nucleotide sequence: TGTGCCAGCAGTTTAGTCAACGGTCCCGAAGCTTTCTTT. It translates to CASSLVNGPEAFF. The V gene is TRBV28, the J gene TRBJ1-1, with D hard to call. This CDR3 is 13 amino acids long. Trimming shortened V by 2 bases and J by 8 bases, and 12 bases separated the two germline ends. Germline loops: CDR1 MDHEN, CDR2 SYDVKM.

V usage is TRBV5-6 and J usage is TRBJ1-4; D is unclear. Germline lookup yields CDR1 SGHDT and CDR2 YYEEEE. The ends were cut back, 4 bases at V and 0 bases at J, with 16 bases in the middle. There are 17 residues in the CDR3. The CDR3 region has the DNA TGTGCCAGCAGCATGGTAGACGCAACGACAACTAATGAAAAACTGTTTTTT. Its translation: CASSMVDATTTNEKLFF.

The J gene is TRBJ1-3, the V gene TRBV10-3; the D is unclear. The V gene's germline CDR1 is ENHRY and CDR2 SYGVKD. The CDR3 is made up of 15 amino acids. With 6 bases removed from V and 0 bases from J, the gap between germline ends came to 12 bases. The chain's CDR3 is CAIRWEESSGNTIYF. In DNA form, the CDR3 reads TGTGCCATCAGGTGGGAAGAGAGCTCTGGAAACACCATATATTTT.

V is TRBV5-1 and J is TRBJ1-4; D ambiguous. Germline lookup yields CDR1 SGHRS and CDR2 YFSETQ. The ends were cut back, 1 base at V and 0 bases at J, with 7 bases in the middle. The CDR3 loop spans 15 amino acids. As DNA, the CDR3 is TGCGCCAGCAGCTTGAGTCAGGCAACTAATGAAAAACTGTTTTTT. Protein: CASSLSQATNEKLFF.

The rearrangement uses TRBV6-5 and TRBJ1-6; 8 nucleotides match TRBD1. Per germline, CDR1 MNHEY and CDR2 SVGAGI. V dropped 4 bases and J dropped 10; count of bases not matched to a gene: 6. The CDR3 contains 14 residues. The CDR3 protein is CASSSLTGVSPLHF. CDR3 in DNA: TGTGCCAGCAGTTCTTTGACAGGGGTCTCACCCCTCCACTTT.

CDR3 in DNA: TGTGCCAGCAGCTTAGTCGACACCGGGGAGCTGTTTTTT. This gives the protein CASSLVDTGELFF. This rearrangement joins TRBV7-9 to TRBJ2-2; D gene ambiguous. The CDR3 is 13 amino acids. Trimming removed 1 base from V and 3 bases from J, with 3 bases in between. Germline V gene data show CDR1 as SEHNR and CDR2 as FQNEAQ (reference sequence).

This rearrangement joins TRBV2 to TRBJ1-5; D perhaps matches TRBD1 (5 bases). CDR1 is SNHLY, CDR2 FYNNEI, per germline. V lost 5 bases and J lost 2, with 10 bases in between. This CDR3 comprises 14 residues. The CDR3 nucleotides are TGTGCCAGCAGTTCGGGGCGTCGCAATCAGCCCCAGCATTTT. Protein product: CASSSGRRNQPQHF.